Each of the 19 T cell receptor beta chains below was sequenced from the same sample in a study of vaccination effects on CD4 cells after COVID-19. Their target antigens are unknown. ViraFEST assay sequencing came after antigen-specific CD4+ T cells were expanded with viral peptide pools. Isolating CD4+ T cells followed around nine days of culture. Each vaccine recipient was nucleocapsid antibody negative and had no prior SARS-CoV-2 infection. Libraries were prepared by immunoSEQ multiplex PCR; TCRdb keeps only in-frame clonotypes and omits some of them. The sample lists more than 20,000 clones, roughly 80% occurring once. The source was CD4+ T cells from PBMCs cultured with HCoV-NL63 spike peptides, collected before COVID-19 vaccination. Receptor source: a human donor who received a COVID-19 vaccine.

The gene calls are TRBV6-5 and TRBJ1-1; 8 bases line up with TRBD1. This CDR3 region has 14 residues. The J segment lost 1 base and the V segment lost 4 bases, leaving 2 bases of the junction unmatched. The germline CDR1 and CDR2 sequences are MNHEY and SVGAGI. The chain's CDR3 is CASSSGTGNTEAFF. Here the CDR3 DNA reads TGTGCCAGCAGTTCCGGGACAGGGAACACTGAAGCTTTCTTT.

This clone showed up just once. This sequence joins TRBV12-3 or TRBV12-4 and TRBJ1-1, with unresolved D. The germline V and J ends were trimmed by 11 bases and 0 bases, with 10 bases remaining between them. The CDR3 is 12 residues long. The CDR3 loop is CASRTVNTEAFF. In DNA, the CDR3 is TGTGCCTCCCGAACAGTGAACACTGAAGCTTTCTTT.

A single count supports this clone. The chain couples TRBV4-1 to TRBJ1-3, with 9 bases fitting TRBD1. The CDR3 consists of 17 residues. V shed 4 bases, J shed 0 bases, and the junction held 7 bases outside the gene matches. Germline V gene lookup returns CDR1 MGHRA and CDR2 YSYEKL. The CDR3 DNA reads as TGCGCCAGCAGCCCAAACCCGACAGGGGGCTCTGGAAACACCATATATTTT. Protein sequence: CASSPNPTGGSGNTIYF.

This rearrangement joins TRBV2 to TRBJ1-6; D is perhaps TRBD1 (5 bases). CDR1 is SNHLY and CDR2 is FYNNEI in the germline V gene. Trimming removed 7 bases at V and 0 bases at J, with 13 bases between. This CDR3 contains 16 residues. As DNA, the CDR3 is TGTGCCAGCAACCGGGACTCCAGCTCCTATAATTCACCCCTCCACTTT. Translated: CASNRDSSSYNSPLHF.

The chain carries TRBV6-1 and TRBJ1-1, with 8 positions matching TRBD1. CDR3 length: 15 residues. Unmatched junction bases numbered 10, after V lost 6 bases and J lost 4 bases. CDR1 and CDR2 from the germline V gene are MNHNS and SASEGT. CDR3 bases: TGTGCCAGCAGCTTTACAGGGGGTCCTCTCACTGAAGCTTTCTTT. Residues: CASSFTGGPLTEAFF.

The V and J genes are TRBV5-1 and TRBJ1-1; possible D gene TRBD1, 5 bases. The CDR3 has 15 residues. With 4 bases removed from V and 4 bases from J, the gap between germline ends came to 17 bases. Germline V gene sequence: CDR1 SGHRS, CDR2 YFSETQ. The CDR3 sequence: CASSPGGTGGTEAFF. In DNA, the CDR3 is TGCGCCAGCAGCCCCGGGGGTACGGGTGGCACTGAAGCTTTCTTT.

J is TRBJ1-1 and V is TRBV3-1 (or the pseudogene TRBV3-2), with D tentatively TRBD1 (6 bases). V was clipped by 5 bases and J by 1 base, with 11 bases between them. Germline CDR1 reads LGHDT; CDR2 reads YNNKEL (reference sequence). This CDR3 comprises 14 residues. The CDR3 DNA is TGTGCCAGCAGCACAACGGACAGGAACACTGAAGCTTTCTTT. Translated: CASSTTDRNTEAFF.

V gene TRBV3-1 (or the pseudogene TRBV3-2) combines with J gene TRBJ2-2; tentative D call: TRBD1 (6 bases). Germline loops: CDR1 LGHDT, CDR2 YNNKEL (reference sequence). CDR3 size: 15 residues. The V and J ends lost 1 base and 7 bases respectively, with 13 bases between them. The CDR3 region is CASSQGTEVNGELFF. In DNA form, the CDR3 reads TGTGCCAGCAGCCAAGGGACAGAGGTGAACGGGGAGCTGTTTTTT.

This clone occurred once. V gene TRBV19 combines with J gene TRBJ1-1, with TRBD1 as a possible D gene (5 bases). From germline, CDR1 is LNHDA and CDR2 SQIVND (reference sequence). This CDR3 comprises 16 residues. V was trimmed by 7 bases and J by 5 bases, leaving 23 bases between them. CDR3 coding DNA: TGTGCCAGTAACTCCCTGAGGCAGGGCGGGGGGACTGAAGCTTTCTTT. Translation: CASNSLRQGGGTEAFF.

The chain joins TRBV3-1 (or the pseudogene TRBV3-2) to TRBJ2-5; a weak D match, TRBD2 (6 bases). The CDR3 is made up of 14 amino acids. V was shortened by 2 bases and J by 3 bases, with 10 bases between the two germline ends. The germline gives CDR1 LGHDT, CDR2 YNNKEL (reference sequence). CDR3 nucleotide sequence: TGTGCCAGCAGCCAACGGGGCGGGAAAGAGACCCAGTACTTC. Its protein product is CASSQRGGKETQYF.

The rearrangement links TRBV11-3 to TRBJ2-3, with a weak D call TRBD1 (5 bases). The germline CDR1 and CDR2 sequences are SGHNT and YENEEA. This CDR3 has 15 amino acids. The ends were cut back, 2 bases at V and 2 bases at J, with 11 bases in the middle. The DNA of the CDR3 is TGTGCCAGCAGCTTAACGGACACTTTCACAGATACGCAGTATTTT. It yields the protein CASSLTDTFTDTQYF. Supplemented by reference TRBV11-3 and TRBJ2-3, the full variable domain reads EAGVVQSPRYKIIEKKQPVAFWCNPISGHNTLYWYLQNLGQGPELLIRYENEEAVDDSQLPKDRFSAERLKGVDSTLKIQPAELGDSAVYLCASSLTDTFTDTQYFGPGTRLTVL.

CDR3 DNA: TGTGCCAGCGATGGGGGAGGGGGCGGAAAAGCTTTCTTT. This translates into CASDGGGGGKAFF. The chain joins TRBV12-3 or TRBV12-4 to TRBJ1-1; 7 bases match TRBD1. The CDR3 consists of 13 residues. With 8 bases clipped from V and 9 bases from J, the junction kept 12 bases outside the gene matches.

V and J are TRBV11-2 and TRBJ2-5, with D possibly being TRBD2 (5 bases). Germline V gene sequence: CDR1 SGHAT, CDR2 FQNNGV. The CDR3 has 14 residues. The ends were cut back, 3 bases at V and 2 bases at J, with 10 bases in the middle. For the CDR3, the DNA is TGTGCCAGCAGCTTGGAGGCAGCGCAAGAGACCCAGTACTTC. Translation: CASSLEAAQETQYF.

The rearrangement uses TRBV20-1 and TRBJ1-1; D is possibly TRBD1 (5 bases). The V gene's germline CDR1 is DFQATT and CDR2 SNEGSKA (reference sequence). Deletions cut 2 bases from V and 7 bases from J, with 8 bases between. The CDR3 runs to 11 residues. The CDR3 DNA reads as TGCAGTGCTAGAAGGGGAATTGAAGCTTTCTTT. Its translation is CSARRGIEAFF.

The CDR3 protein is CASSVGMIARAQYF. In DNA, the CDR3 is TGTGCCAGCAGCGTAGGAATGATAGCGAGGGCTCAGTACTTC. V is TRBV9 and J is TRBJ2-4; D might be TRBD2 (5 bases). CDR3 length: 14 residues. Per the germline V gene, CDR1 is SGDLS and CDR2 is YYNGEE. Trimming left V 0 bases short and J 12 bases short, with 16 bases between.

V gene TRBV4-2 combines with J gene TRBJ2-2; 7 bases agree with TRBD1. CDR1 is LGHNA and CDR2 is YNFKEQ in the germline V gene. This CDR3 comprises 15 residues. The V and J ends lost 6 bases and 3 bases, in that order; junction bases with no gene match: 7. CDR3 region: CASRVGGSDTGELFF. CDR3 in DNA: TGTGCCAGCAGGGTAGGGGGCTCAGACACCGGGGAGCTGTTTTTT.

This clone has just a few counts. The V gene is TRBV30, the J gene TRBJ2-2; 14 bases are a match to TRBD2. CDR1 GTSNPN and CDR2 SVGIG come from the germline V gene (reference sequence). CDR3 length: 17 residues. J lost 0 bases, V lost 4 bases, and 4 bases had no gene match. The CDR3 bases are TGTGCCTGGAAGGGACTAGCGGGGGCAACGAACACCGGGGAGCTGTTTTTT. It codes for CAWKGLAGATNTGELFF.

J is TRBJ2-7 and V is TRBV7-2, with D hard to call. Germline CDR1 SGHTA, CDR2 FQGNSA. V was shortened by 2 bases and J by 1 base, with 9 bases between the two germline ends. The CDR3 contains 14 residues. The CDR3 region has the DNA TGTGCCAGCAGCTTAATCGGCCTATCCTACGAGCAGTACTTC. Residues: CASSLIGLSYEQYF.

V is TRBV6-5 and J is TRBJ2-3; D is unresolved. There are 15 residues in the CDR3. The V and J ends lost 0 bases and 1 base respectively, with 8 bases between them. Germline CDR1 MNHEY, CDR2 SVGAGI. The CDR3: CASSYSPGRTDTQYF. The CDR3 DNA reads TGTGCCAGCAGTTACTCTCCAGGACGCACAGATACGCAGTATTTT.